This TCR beta chain came from a study of chemoradiotherapy in HPV16-positive cancers. General study findings and limits: HPV-specific T cells were functionally defined from only a couple of HPV16-positive patients. Non-HPV-specific T cells did not expand in tumors during treatment, whereas candidate HPV-specific clones and E7-related motifs did. HPV-responsive T-cell expansion during chemoradiotherapy was linked to improved recurrence-free survival in HPV16-positive patients.

Details on this clone: Antigen unknown.

The table came from immunoSEQ multiplex PCR; TCRdb's copy has only in-frame clones and leaves some out. The data hold approximately 20,000 clones, with around nine tenths observed a single time. The CDR3 consists of 14 residues. Deletions cut 1 base from V and 5 bases from J, with 8 bases between. Germline values: CDR1 KGHSH, CDR2 LQKENI. This sample comprised blood, obtained from a patient who underwent chemoradiotherapy. The clonotype originates from a human donor with HPV-associated anogenital cancer. The chain has TRBV18 and TRBJ1-4; possible D gene TRBD1, 6 bases. CDR3 nucleotide sequence: TGTGCCAGCTCACCACGTAGGGGGAATGAAAAACTGTTTTTT. Protein: CASSPRRGNEKLFF.